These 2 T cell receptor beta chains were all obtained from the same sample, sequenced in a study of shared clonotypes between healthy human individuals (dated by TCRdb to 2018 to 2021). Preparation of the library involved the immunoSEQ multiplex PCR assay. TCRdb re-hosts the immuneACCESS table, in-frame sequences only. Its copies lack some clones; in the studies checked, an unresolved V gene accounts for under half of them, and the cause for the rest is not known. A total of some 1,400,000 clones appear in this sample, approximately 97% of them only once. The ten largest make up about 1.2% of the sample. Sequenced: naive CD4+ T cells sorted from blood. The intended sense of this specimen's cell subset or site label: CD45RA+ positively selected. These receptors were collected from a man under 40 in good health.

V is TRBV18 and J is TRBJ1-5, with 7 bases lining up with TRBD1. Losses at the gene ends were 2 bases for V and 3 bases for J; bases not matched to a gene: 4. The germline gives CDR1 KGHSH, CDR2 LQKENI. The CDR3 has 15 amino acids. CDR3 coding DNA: TGTGCCAGCTCACCAGTCCAGGGGGACAATCAGCCCCAGCATTTT. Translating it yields CASSPVQGDNQPQHF.

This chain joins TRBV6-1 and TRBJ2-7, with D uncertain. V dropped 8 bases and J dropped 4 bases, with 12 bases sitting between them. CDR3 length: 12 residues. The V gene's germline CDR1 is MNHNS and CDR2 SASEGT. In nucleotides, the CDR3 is TGTGCCAGCCTCAACAGTCTTTACGAGCAGTACTTC. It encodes CASLNSLYEQYF.